The present T cell receptor (beta chain) was sequenced within a study of read filtering for tumor transcriptome and immune sequencing. This library used around 0.4 ug RNA and molecular barcoded adaptors spanning alpha/delta and beta/gamma chains. TCRdb passed the reads through MiXCR, listing each CDR3 protein once. The data hold 50,000 or so distinct CDR3 sequences, with 9% to 15% observed a single time. This clonotype was seen just once. V lost 0 bases to trimming and J lost 2 bases, with 9 bases between them. The germline CDR1 and CDR2 sequences are LGHNA and YSLEER. CDR3 size: 15 residues. The source is a donor over 35 with multiple myeloma. Sample: a population of CD138-negative cells sorted from bone marrow. V is TRBV4-3 and J is TRBJ2-3; D gene ambiguous. CDR3 residues: CASSQDSGFTDTQYF. The CDR3 nucleotides are TGCGCCAGCAGCCAAGATTCTGGGTTCACAGATACGCAGTATTTT.